What follows are 4 T cell receptor beta chains derived from one specimen sequenced in a study of blood T cell repertoires in COVID-19. The method was immunoSEQ multiplex PCR; TCRdb's version includes in-frame clones alone and lacks a portion of them. The sample shows about 55,000 clones, 90% of them seen only once. Sample: peripheral blood. Every receptor here comes from a human donor with active COVID-19. The donor label of this sample is uncertain.

The V call is TRBV11-2, the J call TRBJ2-1; TRBD2 aligns across 9 bases. Trimming at V came to 4 bases and at J to 4 bases, leaving 8 bases not matched to a gene. Per the germline V gene, CDR1 is SGHAT and CDR2 is FQNNGV. This CDR3 region has 16 residues. The CDR3 DNA reads as TGTGCCAGCAGCTCCGCGGGCGGGAGGGAATACAATGAGCAGTTCTTC. Translation: CASSSAGGREYNEQFF.

This clone was found once. The chain uses TRBV14 and TRBJ2-1; 7 bases are shared with TRBD1. The CDR3 has 15 amino acids. Looked up from germline, CDR1 is SGHDN and CDR2 is FVKESK. The trim removed 2 bases at V and 4 bases at J, leaving 5 bases unmatched. CDR3 DNA: TGTGCCAGCAGCCAAACTCCGGGACAGTACAATGAGCAGTTCTTC. Translated, it gives CASSQTPGQYNEQFF.

This chain uses TRBV30 with TRBJ1-6; D is possibly TRBD1 (6 bases). The CDR3 has 13 residues. Germline CDR1 GTSNPN, CDR2 SVGIG (reference sequence). The V end was cut by 7 bases, the J end by 8 bases, with 15 bases between. The CDR3 loop reads CAFAPRGDSPLHF. For the CDR3, the DNA is TGTGCCTTTGCCCCCAGGGGTGATTCACCCCTCCACTTT.

This chain joins TRBV7-2 and TRBJ2-1, with a weak D call TRBD1 (5 bases). CDR1 and CDR2 (germline): SGHTA, FQGNSA. The V end lost 4 bases, the J end lost 9 bases, and 10 bases lay between the germline ends. The CDR3 sequence is 12 residues long. The chain's CDR3 is CASSWWGGEQFF. In DNA form, the CDR3 reads TGTGCCAGCAGCTGGTGGGGCGGTGAGCAGTTCTTC. The full variable domain, rest sourced from reference TRBV7-2 and TRBJ2-1, is GAGVSQSPSNKVTEKGKDVELRCDPISGHTALYWYRQSLGQGLEFLIYFQGNSAPDKSGLPSDRFSAERTGGSVSTLTIQRTQQEDSAVYLCASSWWGGEQFFGPGTRLTVL.